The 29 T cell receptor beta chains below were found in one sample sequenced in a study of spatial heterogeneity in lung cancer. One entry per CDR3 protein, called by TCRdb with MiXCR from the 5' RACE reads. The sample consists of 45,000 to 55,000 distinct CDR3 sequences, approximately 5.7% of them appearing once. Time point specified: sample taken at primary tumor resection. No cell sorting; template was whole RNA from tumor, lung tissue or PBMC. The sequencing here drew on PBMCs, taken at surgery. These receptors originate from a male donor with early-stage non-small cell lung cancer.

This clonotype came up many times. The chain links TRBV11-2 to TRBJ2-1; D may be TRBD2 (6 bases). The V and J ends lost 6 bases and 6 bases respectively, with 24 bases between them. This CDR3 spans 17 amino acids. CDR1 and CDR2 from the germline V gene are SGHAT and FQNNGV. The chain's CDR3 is CASSPPLSGTGRNEQFF. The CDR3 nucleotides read TGTGCCAGCAGTCCTCCCCTTAGCGGCACGGGCCGCAATGAGCAGTTCTTC. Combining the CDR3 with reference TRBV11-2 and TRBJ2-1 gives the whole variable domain EAGVAQSPRYKIIEKRQSVAFWCNPISGHATLYWYQQILGQGPKLLIQFQNNGVVDDSQLPKDRFSAERLKGVDSTLKIQPAKLEDSAVYLCASSPPLSGTGRNEQFFGPGTRLTVL.

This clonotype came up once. The CDR3 spells CSAATGHLSYEQYF. DNA of the CDR3: TGCAGTGCTGCAACGGGACACTTGTCCTACGAGCAGTACTTC. The chain joins TRBV20-1 to TRBJ2-7, with a weak D call TRBD1 (6 bases). Trimming took off 5 bases at V and 1 base at J, with 15 bases between the two ends. Per the germline V gene, CDR1 is DFQATT and CDR2 is SNEGSKA (reference sequence). CDR3 length: 14 amino acids.

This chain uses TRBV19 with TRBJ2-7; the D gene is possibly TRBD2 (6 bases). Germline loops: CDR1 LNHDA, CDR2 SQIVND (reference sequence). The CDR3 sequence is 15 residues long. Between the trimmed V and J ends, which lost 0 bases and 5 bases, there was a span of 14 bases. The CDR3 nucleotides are TGTGCCAGTAGTATAGATCCCGGAGGGCAACACGAGCAGTACTTC. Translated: CASSIDPGGQHEQYF.

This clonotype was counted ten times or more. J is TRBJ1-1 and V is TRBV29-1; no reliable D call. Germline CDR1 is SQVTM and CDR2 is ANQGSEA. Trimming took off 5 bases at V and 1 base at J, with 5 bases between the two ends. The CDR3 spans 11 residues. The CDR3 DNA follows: TGCAGCGTTCTTGGGAACACTGAAGCTTTCTTT. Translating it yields CSVLGNTEAFF. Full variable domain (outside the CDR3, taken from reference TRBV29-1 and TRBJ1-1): SAVISQKPSRDICQRGTSLTIQCQVDSQVTMMFWYRQQPGQSLTLIATANQGSEATYESGFVIDKFPISRPNLTFSTLTVSNMSPEDSSIYLCSVLGNTEAFFGQGTRLTVV.

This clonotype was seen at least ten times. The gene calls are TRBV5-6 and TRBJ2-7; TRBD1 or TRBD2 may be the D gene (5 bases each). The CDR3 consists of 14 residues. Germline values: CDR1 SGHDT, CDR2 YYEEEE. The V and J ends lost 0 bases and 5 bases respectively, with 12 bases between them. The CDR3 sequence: CASSLGGISDEQYF. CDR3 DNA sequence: TGTGCCAGCAGCTTGGGGGGGATCTCTGACGAGCAGTACTTC.

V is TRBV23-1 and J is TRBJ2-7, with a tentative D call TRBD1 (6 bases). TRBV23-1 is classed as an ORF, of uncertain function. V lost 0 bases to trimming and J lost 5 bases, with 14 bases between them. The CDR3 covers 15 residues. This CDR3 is CASSQSRDTRHEQYF. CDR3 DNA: TGCGCCAGCAGTCAATCCCGGGACACCCGTCACGAGCAGTACTTC.

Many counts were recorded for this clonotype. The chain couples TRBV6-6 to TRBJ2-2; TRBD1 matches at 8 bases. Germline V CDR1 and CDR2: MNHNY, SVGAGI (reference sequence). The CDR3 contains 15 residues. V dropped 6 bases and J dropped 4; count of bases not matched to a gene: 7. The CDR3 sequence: CASSTGGRTTGELFF. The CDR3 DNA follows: TGTGCCAGCAGCACAGGGGGTAGAACCACCGGGGAGCTGTTTTTT.

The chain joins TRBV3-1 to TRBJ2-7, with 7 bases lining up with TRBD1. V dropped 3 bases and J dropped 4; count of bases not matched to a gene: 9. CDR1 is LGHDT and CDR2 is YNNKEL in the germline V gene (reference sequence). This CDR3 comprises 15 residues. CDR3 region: CASSQFDRAVYEQYF. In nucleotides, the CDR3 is TGTGCCAGCAGCCAGTTCGACAGGGCGGTGTACGAGCAGTACTTC.

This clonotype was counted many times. Here the CDR3 reads CASRPLSTDTQYF. CDR3 DNA sequence: TGTGCCAGTAGACCTCTTAGCACAGATACGCAGTATTTT. The V call is TRBV19, the J call TRBJ2-3; no firm D call. The V gene's germline CDR1 is LNHDA and CDR2 SQIVND (reference sequence). There are 13 residues in the CDR3. V was cut by 6 bases and J by 0 bases, with 7 bases left in between.

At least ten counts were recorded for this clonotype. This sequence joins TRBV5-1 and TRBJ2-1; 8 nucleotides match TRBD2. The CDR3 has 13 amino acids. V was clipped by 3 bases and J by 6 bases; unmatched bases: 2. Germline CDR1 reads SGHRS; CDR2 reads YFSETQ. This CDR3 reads CASSSGTSNEQFF. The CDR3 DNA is TGCGCCAGCAGCTCGGGGACTAGCAATGAGCAGTTCTTC.

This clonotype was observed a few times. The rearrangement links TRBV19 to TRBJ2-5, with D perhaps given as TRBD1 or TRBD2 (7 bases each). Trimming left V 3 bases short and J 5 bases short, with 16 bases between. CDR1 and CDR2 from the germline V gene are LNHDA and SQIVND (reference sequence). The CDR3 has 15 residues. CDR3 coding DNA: TGTGCCAGTAGTATGACAGGGAGGGGAGTTGAGACCCAGTACTTC. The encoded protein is CASSMTGRGVETQYF.

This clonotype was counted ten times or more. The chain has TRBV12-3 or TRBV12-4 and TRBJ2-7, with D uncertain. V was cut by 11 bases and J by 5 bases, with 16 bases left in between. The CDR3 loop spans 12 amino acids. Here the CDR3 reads CAPPGMWNEQYF. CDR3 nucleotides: TGTGCCCCCCCGGGCATGTGGAACGAGCAGTACTTC.

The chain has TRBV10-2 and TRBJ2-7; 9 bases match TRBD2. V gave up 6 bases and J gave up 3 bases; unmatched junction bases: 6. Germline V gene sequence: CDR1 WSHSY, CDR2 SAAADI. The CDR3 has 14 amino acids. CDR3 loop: CASSLSGSIYEQYF. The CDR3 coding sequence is TGCGCCAGCAGCCTTAGCGGGAGCATCTACGAGCAGTACTTC.

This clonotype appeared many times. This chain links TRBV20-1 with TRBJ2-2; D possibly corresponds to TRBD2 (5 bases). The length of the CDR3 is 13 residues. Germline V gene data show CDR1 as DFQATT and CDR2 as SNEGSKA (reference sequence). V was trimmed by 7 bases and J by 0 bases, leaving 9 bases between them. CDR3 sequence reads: CSVGSTNTGELFF. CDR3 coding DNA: TGCAGTGTAGGGAGTACGAACACCGGGGAGCTGTTTTTT.

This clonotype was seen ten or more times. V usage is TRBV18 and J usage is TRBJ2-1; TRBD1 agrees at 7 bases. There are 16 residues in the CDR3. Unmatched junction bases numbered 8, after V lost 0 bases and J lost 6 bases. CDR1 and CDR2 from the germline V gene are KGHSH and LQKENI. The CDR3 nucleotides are TGTGCCAGCTCACCACCCAACAGGGGAGATGGCAATGAGCAGTTCTTC. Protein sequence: CASSPPNRGDGNEQFF.

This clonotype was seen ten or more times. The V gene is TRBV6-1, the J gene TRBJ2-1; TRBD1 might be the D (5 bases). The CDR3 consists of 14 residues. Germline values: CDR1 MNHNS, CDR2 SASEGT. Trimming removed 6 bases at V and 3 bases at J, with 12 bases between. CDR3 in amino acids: CASRGGAFYNEQFF. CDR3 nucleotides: TGTGCCAGCAGGGGTGGGGCCTTCTACAATGAGCAGTTCTTC.

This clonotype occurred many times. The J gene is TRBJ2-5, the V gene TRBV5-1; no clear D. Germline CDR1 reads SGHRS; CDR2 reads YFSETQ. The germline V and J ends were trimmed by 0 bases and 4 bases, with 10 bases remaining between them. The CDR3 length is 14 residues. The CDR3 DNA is TGCGCCAGCAGCTTGGTCGCGTACGGAGAGACCCAGTACTTC. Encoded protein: CASSLVAYGETQYF.

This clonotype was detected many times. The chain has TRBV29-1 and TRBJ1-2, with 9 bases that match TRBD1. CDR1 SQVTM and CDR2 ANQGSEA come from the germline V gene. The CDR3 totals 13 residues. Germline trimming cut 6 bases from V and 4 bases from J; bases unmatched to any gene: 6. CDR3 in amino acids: CSVVTGGSYGYTF. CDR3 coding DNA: TGCAGCGTGGTCACAGGGGGCTCCTATGGCTACACCTTC.

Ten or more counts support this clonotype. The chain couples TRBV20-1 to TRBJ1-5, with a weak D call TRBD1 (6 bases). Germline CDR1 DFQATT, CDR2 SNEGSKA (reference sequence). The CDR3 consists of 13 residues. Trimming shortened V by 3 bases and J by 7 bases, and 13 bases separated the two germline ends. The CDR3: CSARGVGGQPQHF. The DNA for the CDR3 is TGCAGTGCTAGGGGTGTAGGGGGACAGCCCCAGCATTTT.

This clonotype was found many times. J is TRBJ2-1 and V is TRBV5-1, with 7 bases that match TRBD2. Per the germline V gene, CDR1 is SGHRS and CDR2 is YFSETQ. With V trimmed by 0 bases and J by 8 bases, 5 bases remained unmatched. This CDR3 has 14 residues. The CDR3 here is CASSLEPTSDEQFF. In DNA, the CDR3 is TGCGCCAGCAGCTTGGAACCTACTAGCGATGAGCAGTTCTTC.

Here the CDR3 DNA reads TGCAGCGTTGTACTAGCGGGAGGGGTAGATACGCAGTATTTT. Amino acids: CSVVLAGGVDTQYF. The chain employs TRBV29-1 and TRBJ2-3; 13 nucleotides align to TRBD2. The CDR3 has 14 amino acids. V lost 4 bases to trimming and J lost 5 bases; unmatched junction nucleotides: 3. Germline V lookup: CDR1 SQVTM, CDR2 ANQGSEA.

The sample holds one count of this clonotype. In nucleotides, the CDR3 is TGTGCCAGCAGCGGACAGGGGACGACTGAAGCTTTCTTT. It is translated as CASSGQGTTEAFF. V and J are TRBV2 and TRBJ1-1; 9 bases match TRBD1. Unmatched junction bases numbered 4, after V lost 6 bases and J lost 5 bases. Germline V gene lookup returns CDR1 SNHLY and CDR2 FYNNEI. This CDR3 is built from 13 residues.

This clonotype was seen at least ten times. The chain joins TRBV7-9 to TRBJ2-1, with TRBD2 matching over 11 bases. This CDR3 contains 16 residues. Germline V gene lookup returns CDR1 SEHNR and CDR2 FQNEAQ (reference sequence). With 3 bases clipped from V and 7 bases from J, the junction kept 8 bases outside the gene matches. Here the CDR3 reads CASSFLAGGRVNEQFF. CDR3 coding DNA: TGTGCCAGCAGCTTCCTAGCGGGAGGAAGGGTAAATGAGCAGTTCTTC.

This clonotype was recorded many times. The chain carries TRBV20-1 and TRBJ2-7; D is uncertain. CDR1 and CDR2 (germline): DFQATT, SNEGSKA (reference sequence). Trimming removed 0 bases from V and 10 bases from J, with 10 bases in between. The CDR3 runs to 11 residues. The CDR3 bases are TGCAGTGCTAGAGATTTGCCCATACAGTACTTC. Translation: CSARDLPIQYF.

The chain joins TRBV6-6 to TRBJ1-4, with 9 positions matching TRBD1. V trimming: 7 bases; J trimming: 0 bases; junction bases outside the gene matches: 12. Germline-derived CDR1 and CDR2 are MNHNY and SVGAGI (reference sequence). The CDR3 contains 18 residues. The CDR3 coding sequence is TGTGCCAGCATTATGACACCGGGACAGGGTGCAACTAATGAAAAACTGTTTTTT. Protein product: CASIMTPGQGATNEKLFF.

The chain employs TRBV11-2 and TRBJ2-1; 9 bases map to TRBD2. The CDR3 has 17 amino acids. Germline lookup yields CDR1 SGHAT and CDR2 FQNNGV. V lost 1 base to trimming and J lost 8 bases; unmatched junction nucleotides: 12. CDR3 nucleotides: TGTGCCAGCAGCTTAGCCCCCATCGGGACTAGCACCCATGAGCAGTTCTTC. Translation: CASSLAPIGTSTHEQFF. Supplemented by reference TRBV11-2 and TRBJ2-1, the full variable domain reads EAGVAQSPRYKIIEKRQSVAFWCNPISGHATLYWYQQILGQGPKLLIQFQNNGVVDDSQLPKDRFSAERLKGVDSTLKIQPAKLEDSAVYLCASSLAPIGTSTHEQFFGPGTRLTVL.

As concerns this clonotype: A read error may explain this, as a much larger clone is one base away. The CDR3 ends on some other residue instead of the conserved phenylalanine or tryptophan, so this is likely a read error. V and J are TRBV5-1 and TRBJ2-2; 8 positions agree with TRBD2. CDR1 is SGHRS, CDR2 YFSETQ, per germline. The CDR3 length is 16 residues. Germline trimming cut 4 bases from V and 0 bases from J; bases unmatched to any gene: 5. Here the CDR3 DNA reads TGCGCCAGCAGCCTCGCGGGAGGCCCGAACACCGGGGAGCTGTTTCTT. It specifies CASSLAGGPNTGELFL.

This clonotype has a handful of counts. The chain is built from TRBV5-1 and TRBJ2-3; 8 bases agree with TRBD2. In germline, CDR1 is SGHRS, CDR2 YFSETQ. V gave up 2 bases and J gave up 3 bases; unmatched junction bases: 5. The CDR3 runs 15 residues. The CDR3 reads CASSFNGRATDTQYF. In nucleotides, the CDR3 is TGCGCCAGCAGCTTCAACGGGAGGGCAACAGATACGCAGTATTTT.

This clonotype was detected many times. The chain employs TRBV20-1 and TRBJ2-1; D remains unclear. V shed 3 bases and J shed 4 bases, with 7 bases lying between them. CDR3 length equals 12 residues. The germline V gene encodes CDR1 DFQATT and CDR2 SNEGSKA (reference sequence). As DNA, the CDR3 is TGCAGTGCTAGCATGCCTTACAATGAGCAGTTCTTC. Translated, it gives CSASMPYNEQFF.